This TCR beta chain was found in a study of blood T cells in healthy people across ages. Study-level information: About one barcoded beta molecule per two T cells was the capture yield of template switching.

General study results and limits: Relative to aged donors, long-lived donors carried more naive CD4+ cells and displayed higher diversity.

Then a second PCR, running roughly 7 to 11 cycles, was carried out with a sample-barcoded 5' primer and a J-beta primer mix. Carrying 12 random nucleotides, a template-switch adaptor labeled each individual cDNA molecule. Each CDR3 protein is one row after TCRdb ran MiXCR on the 5' RACE reads. This table has about 1.7 million distinct CDR3 sequences, approximately 28% appearing once. The CDR3 runs to 13 residues. The germline CDR1 and CDR2 sequences are DFQATT and SNEGSKA (reference sequence). Trimming cost V 4 bases and J 4 bases; bases outside gene matches: 5. Concerning this clonotype: Its specificity is not known.

The rearrangement uses TRBV20-1 and TRBJ1-1; 8 nucleotides line up with TRBD1. The receptor comes from a woman aged 25-40 years in good health. Sequenced: blood. The CDR3 DNA reads TGCAGTGCTACAGGGGGCGCAGGCACTGAAGCTTTCTTT. Its protein product is CSATGGAGTEAFF.